Listed below are T cell receptor beta chains from one sample, sequenced in a study of blood T cell repertoires in COVID-19. The assay was immunoSEQ multiplex PCR, and TCRdb's table has in-frame clones only and misses some. This repertoire shows about 200,000 clones, roughly 80% found once; its top ten account for 6.5% to 9.5%. The sample taken for sequencing was PBMCs or T cells enriched from blood (not recorded which). All receptors derive from a man aged 35 to 55 who had recovered from COVID-19. Each CDR3 is given with its conserved first and last residue. Each record gives: CDR3 protein, CDR3 DNA, V gene, clone size, D gene, J gene. A D gene is named only where the DNA matches it firmly. Expanded clones get a size class; other rows say once, few or many, or leave the size out.

CDR3aa: CASSPRDLAYNEQFF
CDR3nt: TGTGCCAGTTCCCCACGGGACTTAGCTTACAATGAGCAGTTCTTC
v_gene: TRBV19
abundance: once
d_gene: -
j_gene: TRBJ2-1

CDR3aa: CASSYRDRGSNQPQHF
CDR3nt: TGTGCCAGCAGCTACCGGGACAGGGGTAGCAATCAGCCCCAGCATTTT
v_gene: TRBV7-2
abundance: -
d_gene: TRBD1
j_gene: TRBJ1-5

CDR3aa: CASTLLGSGGNEQFF
CDR3nt: TGTGCCAGCACCCTACTGGGTAGCGGGGGCAATGAGCAGTTCTTC
v_gene: TRBV2
abundance: -
d_gene: TRBD2
j_gene: TRBJ2-1

CDR3aa: CASRRAYRGHSPLHF
CDR3nt: TGTGCCAGCAGGAGGGCCTACAGGGGGCATTCACCCCTCCACTTT
v_gene: TRBV11-2
abundance: -
d_gene: TRBD1
j_gene: TRBJ1-6

CDR3aa: CASSIISGSNQPQHF
CDR3nt: TGTGCCAGTAGTATTATTAGCGGCAGCAATCAGCCCCAGCATTTT
v_gene: TRBV19
abundance: -
d_gene: -
j_gene: TRBJ1-5

CDR3aa: CASSWPMTGYGYTF
CDR3nt: TGTGCCAGCAGCTGGCCGATGACAGGCTATGGCTACACCTTC
v_gene: TRBV7-2
abundance: -
d_gene: -
j_gene: TRBJ1-2

CDR3aa: CASSLAGTDSNQPQHF
CDR3nt: TGTGCCAGCAGCTTGGCGGGGACTGATAGCAATCAGCCCCAGCATTTT
v_gene: TRBV5-6
abundance: -
d_gene: -
j_gene: TRBJ1-5

CDR3aa: CASSSAAGGTYEQYF
CDR3nt: TGTGCCAGCAGCTCCGCGGCGGGGGGAACCTACGAGCAGTACTTC
v_gene: TRBV7-2
abundance: -
d_gene: TRBD2
j_gene: TRBJ2-7

CDR3aa: CASSPMTGFGSPLHF
CDR3nt: TGTGCCAGCAGCCCAATGACAGGGTTCGGGTCACCCCTCCACTTT
v_gene: TRBV7-2
abundance: -
d_gene: TRBD1
j_gene: TRBJ1-6

CDR3aa: CASSPLPGVYEQYF
CDR3nt: TGTGCCAGCAGCCCACTCCCAGGGGTCTACGAGCAGTACTTC
v_gene: TRBV7-8
abundance: -
d_gene: -
j_gene: TRBJ2-7

CDR3aa: CASSLRQGALDQPQHF
CDR3nt: TGTGCCAGCAGTTTACGACAGGGGGCTCTCGATCAGCCCCAGCATTTT
v_gene: TRBV28
abundance: -
d_gene: TRBD1
j_gene: TRBJ1-5

CDR3aa: CASSSTIRTVDYGYTF
CDR3nt: TGTGCCAGCAGTTCCACCATTCGGACAGTGGACTATGGCTACACCTTC
v_gene: TRBV28
abundance: -
d_gene: -
j_gene: TRBJ1-2

CDR3aa: CASSSNEEDRGRYF
CDR3nt: TGCGCCAGCAGCTCGAACGAAGAAGACAGGGGACGGTACTTC
v_gene: TRBV5-1
abundance: once
d_gene: TRBD1
j_gene: TRBJ2-7

CDR3aa: CASSLEQGPNTEAFF
CDR3nt: TGTGCCAGCAGCTTAGAGCAGGGCCCGAACACTGAAGCTTTCTTT
v_gene: TRBV7-8
abundance: once
d_gene: -
j_gene: TRBJ1-1

CDR3aa: CASSQSTFRTVDIYGYTF
CDR3nt: TGTGCCAGCAGCCAAAGTACATTTCGGACAGTTGACATATATGGCTACACCTTC
v_gene: TRBV14
abundance: -
d_gene: -
j_gene: TRBJ1-2